This T cell receptor (beta chain) appears in the sequencing data of a study of blood T cell repertoires in COVID-19. Germline lookup yields CDR1 MNHNY and CDR2 SVGAGI (reference sequence). V was trimmed by 7 bases and J by 7 bases, leaving 13 bases between them. The CDR3 length is 12 residues. Method: immunoSEQ multiplex PCR; TCRdb's copy keeps in-frame clones and lacks some. The sample holds about 190,000 clones, 82% seen once. Self-reported history from a screening survey and questionnaire set each donor's cohort. The chain joins TRBV6-6 to TRBJ2-5, with D hard to call. Sequencing was done on a sample of PBMCs or T cells enriched from blood (not recorded which). The source of this sequence is a woman in her sixties with acute COVID-19. The CDR3 region has the DNA TGTGCCAGCACCGCGATCGAAGCGACCCAGTACTTC. It translates to CASTAIEATQYF.